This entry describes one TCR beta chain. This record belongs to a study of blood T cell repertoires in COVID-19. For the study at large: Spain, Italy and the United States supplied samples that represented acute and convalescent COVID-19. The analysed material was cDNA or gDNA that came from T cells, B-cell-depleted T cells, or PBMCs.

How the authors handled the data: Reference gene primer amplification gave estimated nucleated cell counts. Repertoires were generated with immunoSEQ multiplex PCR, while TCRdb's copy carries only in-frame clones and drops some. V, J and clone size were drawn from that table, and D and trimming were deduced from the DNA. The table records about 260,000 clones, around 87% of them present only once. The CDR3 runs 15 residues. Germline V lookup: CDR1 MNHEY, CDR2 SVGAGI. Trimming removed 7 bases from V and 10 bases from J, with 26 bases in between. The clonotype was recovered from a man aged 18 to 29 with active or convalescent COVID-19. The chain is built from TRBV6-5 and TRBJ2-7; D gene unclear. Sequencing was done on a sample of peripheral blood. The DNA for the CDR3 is TGTGCCAGCAAACCTTTCGACGAGCGCCTAAATATTCAGTACTTC. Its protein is CASKPFDERLNIQYF.